This entry describes one TCR beta chain. Antigen: not known. Libraries were prepared by immunoSEQ multiplex PCR; TCRdb keeps only in-frame clonotypes and omits some of them. The sample carries millions of clones, roughly 95% recorded once. CDR1 is PRHDT, CDR2 FYEKMQ, per germline (reference sequence). The CDR3 has 14 amino acids. V was clipped by 6 bases and J by 3 bases, with 14 bases between them. CD8 cells regarded as naive lacked CD45RO, were positively chosen for CCR7, and omitted terminally differentiated effector memory CD45RA+ cells. This sample was taken from a study of shared clonotypes between healthy human individuals. The study's findings and limits: In this cohort, only blood was sampled, and tissue repertoires likely differ.

Sequencing input: naive CD8+ T cells sorted from blood. This chain links TRBV13 with TRBJ1-1; D is possibly TRBD1 (6 bases). The clonotype comes from a young man in good health. CDR3 region: CASRGAGTDTEAFF. The CDR3 DNA sequence: TGTGCCAGCAGGGGGGCTGGGACGGACACTGAAGCTTTCTTT.